A selection of T cell receptor beta chains follows, all from one sample in a study of vaccination and CD4 T cells after COVID-19. Their recognized antigens are unknown. TCRdb called the PCR reads again in MiXCR, with one record for every CDR3 protein. In the table there are 8,400 or so distinct CDR3 sequences, approximately 60% of which are singletons. Sample: cultured CD4+ T cells from blood, taken after SARS-CoV-2 vaccination. All receptors come from a human donor with COVID-19. The CDR3 runs from the conserved cysteine through the conserved F or W. Each record gives: J gene, D gene, V gene, clone size, CDR3 length, CDR3 DNA, CDR3 protein. A D gene is named only where the DNA matches it firmly. Only part of the rows carry a size: once, few, many, or a class if the clone is expanded.

j_call: TRBJ2-7; d_call: TRBD1; v_call: TRBV20-1; clone_size: few; cdr3_length: 14; cdr3_nt: TGCAGTGCTAACCGGGACAGGGATACCTACGAGCAGTACTTC; cdr3_aa: CSANRDRDTYEQYF
j_call: TRBJ2-7; d_call: TRBD2; v_call: TRBV27; clone_size: few; cdr3_length: 17; cdr3_nt: TGTGCCAGCAGTTTATGGGGGAGAACAGCGGGGGCCCACGAGCAGTACTTC; cdr3_aa: CASSLWGRTAGAHEQYF
j_call: TRBJ1-1; d_call: NA; v_call: TRBV10-1; clone_size: NA; cdr3_length: 13; cdr3_nt: TGCGCCAGCAGCCCTGGGATGAACACTGAAGCTTTCTTT; cdr3_aa: CASSPGMNTEAFF
j_call: TRBJ2-5; d_call: TRBD1; v_call: TRBV11-2; clone_size: medium-sized; cdr3_length: 14; cdr3_nt: TGTGCCAGCAGCCAGACAGGGGGCGACGAGACCCAGTACTTC; cdr3_aa: CASSQTGGDETQYF
j_call: TRBJ2-1; d_call: NA; v_call: TRBV15; clone_size: NA; cdr3_length: 15; cdr3_nt: TGTGCCACCAGCAGAGACCAGGGGAGCAACAATGAGCAGTTCTTC; cdr3_aa: CATSRDQGSNNEQFF
j_call: TRBJ1-3; d_call: NA; v_call: TRBV7-9; clone_size: NA; cdr3_length: 15; cdr3_nt: TGTGCCAGCAGGGCCCCTCGGAGGATCGGTGACACCATATATTTT; cdr3_aa: CASRAPRRIGDTIYF
j_call: TRBJ2-7; d_call: TRBD2; v_call: TRBV19; clone_size: NA; cdr3_length: 14; cdr3_nt: TGTGCCAGTAGATTTCGGGGGGACTCCTACGAGCAGTACTTC; cdr3_aa: CASRFRGDSYEQYF
j_call: TRBJ1-2; d_call: NA; v_call: TRBV27; clone_size: few; cdr3_length: 17; cdr3_nt: TGTGCCAGCAGTCCGAGACAGGCGGGGCCCTCTAACTATGGCTACACCTTC; cdr3_aa: CASSPRQAGPSNYGYTF
j_call: TRBJ1-6; d_call: NA; v_call: TRBV5-6; clone_size: NA; cdr3_length: 14; cdr3_nt: TGTGCCAGCAGCCCCGACAAGGGTACTTCACCCCTCCACTTT; cdr3_aa: CASSPDKGTSPLHF
j_call: TRBJ2-2; d_call: NA; v_call: TRBV15; clone_size: NA; cdr3_length: 15; cdr3_nt: TGTGCCACCACTTGGGGACGGACCAACACCGGGGAGCTGTTTTTT; cdr3_aa: CATTWGRTNTGELFF
j_call: TRBJ2-7; d_call: NA; v_call: TRBV11-2; clone_size: NA; cdr3_length: 14; cdr3_nt: TGTGCCAGCAGCCCAGACGGGGTGGCTTACGAGCAGTACTTC; cdr3_aa: CASSPDGVAYEQYF
j_call: TRBJ1-2; d_call: NA; v_call: TRBV20-1; clone_size: NA; cdr3_length: 15; cdr3_nt: TGCAGTGCAAAAGAAAGGGCCCTCGCTAACTATGGCTACACCTTC; cdr3_aa: CSAKERALANYGYTF
j_call: TRBJ2-3; d_call: NA; v_call: TRBV27; clone_size: NA; cdr3_length: 14; cdr3_nt: TGTGCCAGCAGTTTACCCTCGTTTCCAGATGCGCAGTATTTT; cdr3_aa: CASSLPSFPDAQYF
j_call: TRBJ1-6; d_call: TRBD1; v_call: TRBV20-1; clone_size: NA; cdr3_length: 17; cdr3_nt: TGCAGTGCCGAGTCGGTCAGGGGGCGAACCTATAATTCACCCCTCCACTTT; cdr3_aa: CSAESVRGRTYNSPLHF
j_call: TRBJ2-7; d_call: TRBD2; v_call: TRBV7-2; clone_size: NA; cdr3_length: 15; cdr3_nt: TGTGCCAGCAGCTCCGGACTAGCGGGGGGGCTTGAGCAGTACTTC; cdr3_aa: CASSSGLAGGLEQYF
j_call: TRBJ1-1; d_call: NA; v_call: TRBV5-1; clone_size: NA; cdr3_length: 17; cdr3_nt: TGCGCCAGCAGCTTGTTTACCTTTGGGGGGATGAACACTGAAGCTTTCTTT; cdr3_aa: CASSLFTFGGMNTEAFF
j_call: TRBJ2-5; d_call: NA; v_call: TRBV20-1; clone_size: NA; cdr3_length: 12; cdr3_nt: TGCAGTGCTAGTAGGGGAGGAGAGACCCAGTACTTC; cdr3_aa: CSASRGGETQYF
j_call: TRBJ1-1; d_call: NA; v_call: TRBV7-2; clone_size: few; cdr3_length: 14; cdr3_nt: TGTGCCAGCAGCTGGAGGATTATGAACACTGAAGCTTTCTTT; cdr3_aa: CASSWRIMNTEAFF
j_call: TRBJ1-2; d_call: NA; v_call: TRBV27; clone_size: few; cdr3_length: 15; cdr3_nt: TGTGCCAGCAGTTCGGGGGGGGGGCTAAGGTATGGCTACACCTTC; cdr3_aa: CASSSGGGLRYGYTF
j_call: TRBJ2-3; d_call: NA; v_call: TRBV6-5; clone_size: NA; cdr3_length: 12; cdr3_nt: TGTGCCAGCAGTTACTCCACTGGTACGCAGTATTTT; cdr3_aa: CASSYSTGTQYF
j_call: TRBJ1-5; d_call: NA; v_call: TRBV20-1; clone_size: few; cdr3_length: 14; cdr3_nt: TGCAGTGCTAGTCTCGGGGGTGGCAATCAGCCCCAGCATTTT; cdr3_aa: CSASLGGGNQPQHF
j_call: TRBJ1-5; d_call: NA; v_call: TRBV19; clone_size: NA; cdr3_length: 14; cdr3_nt: TGTGCCAGTAGGGTGGGGGGGAATGGCCAGCCCCAGCATTTT; cdr3_aa: CASRVGGNGQPQHF
j_call: TRBJ1-5; d_call: TRBD1; v_call: TRBV6-4; clone_size: few; cdr3_length: 17; cdr3_nt: TGTGCCAGCAGTGCCCCGGACAGGCCTGCAAACAATCAGCCCCAGCATTTT; cdr3_aa: CASSAPDRPANNQPQHF
j_call: TRBJ1-6; d_call: NA; v_call: TRBV19; clone_size: few; cdr3_length: 16; cdr3_nt: TGTGCCAGTAGTATAGCGGCCCCCAATATCAATTCACCCCTCCACTTT; cdr3_aa: CASSIAAPNINSPLHF
j_call: TRBJ2-7; d_call: NA; v_call: TRBV9; clone_size: few; cdr3_length: 10; cdr3_nt: TGTGCCAGCAGTTCCTACGAGCAGTACTTC; cdr3_aa: CASSSYEQYF
j_call: TRBJ1-5; d_call: TRBD1; v_call: TRBV6-5; clone_size: NA; cdr3_length: 16; cdr3_nt: TGTGCCAGCAGTTACGGGACAGATAATAGCAATCAGCCCCAGCATTTT; cdr3_aa: CASSYGTDNSNQPQHF
j_call: TRBJ1-6; d_call: NA; v_call: TRBV24-1; clone_size: few; cdr3_length: 14; cdr3_nt: TGTGCCACCAGTGATTCGAAACTTAATTCACCCCTCCACTTT; cdr3_aa: CATSDSKLNSPLHF
j_call: TRBJ1-6; d_call: TRBD1; v_call: TRBV6-1; clone_size: NA; cdr3_length: 15; cdr3_nt: TGTGCCAGCACTCAGCTGGACAGGGGTAATTCACCCCTCCACTTT; cdr3_aa: CASTQLDRGNSPLHF
j_call: TRBJ2-5; d_call: NA; v_call: TRBV6-1; clone_size: once; cdr3_length: 12; cdr3_nt: TGTGCCAGCAGGAGGGGGTATGAGACCCAGTACTTC; cdr3_aa: CASRRGYETQYF
j_call: TRBJ1-2; d_call: NA; v_call: TRBV7-2; clone_size: NA; cdr3_length: 14; cdr3_nt: TGTGCCAGCAGCTTAATGACGGACCCCCTTGGCTACACCTTC; cdr3_aa: CASSLMTDPLGYTF
j_call: TRBJ2-5; d_call: TRBD2; v_call: TRBV27; clone_size: NA; cdr3_length: 13; cdr3_nt: TGTGCCAGCAGTTTTTCGGGGGGGCTGACCCAGTACTTC; cdr3_aa: CASSFSGGLTQYF
j_call: TRBJ2-7; d_call: NA; v_call: TRBV6-2/TRBV6-3; clone_size: NA; cdr3_length: 14; cdr3_nt: TGTGCCAGCAGCCCCTTCAGGGGAACCTACGAGCAGTACTTC; cdr3_aa: CASSPFRGTYEQYF
j_call: TRBJ2-2; d_call: NA; v_call: TRBV24-1; clone_size: NA; cdr3_length: 14; cdr3_nt: TGTGCCACCAGTGCGAGGGGTAGGCACGGGGAGCTGTTTTTT; cdr3_aa: CATSARGRHGELFF
j_call: TRBJ1-6; d_call: NA; v_call: TRBV25-1; clone_size: few; cdr3_length: 13; cdr3_nt: TGTGCCAGCAGTCCCTCAGGGAACTCACCCCTCCACTTT; cdr3_aa: CASSPSGNSPLHF
j_call: TRBJ2-5; d_call: NA; v_call: TRBV7-2; clone_size: NA; cdr3_length: 11; cdr3_nt: TGTGCCAGCAGCTCCTTGAGTTCCCAGTACTTC; cdr3_aa: CASSSLSSQYF
j_call: TRBJ2-3; d_call: NA; v_call: TRBV6-2/TRBV6-3; clone_size: few; cdr3_length: 17; cdr3_nt: TGTGCCAGCAGTTACTCCGGTCGGGGGGCCCACACAGATACGCAGTATTTT; cdr3_aa: CASSYSGRGAHTDTQYF
j_call: TRBJ2-5; d_call: NA; v_call: TRBV27; clone_size: once; cdr3_length: 15; cdr3_nt: TGTGCCAGCAGCCGGATGCGCGCGAATCAAGAGACCCAGTACTTC; cdr3_aa: CASSRMRANQETQYF
j_call: TRBJ2-7; d_call: TRBD2; v_call: TRBV24-1; clone_size: NA; cdr3_length: 15; cdr3_nt: TGTGCCACCAGTGACCCCGGGAGGGGGGAGTACGAGCAGTACTTC; cdr3_aa: CATSDPGRGEYEQYF
j_call: TRBJ2-7; d_call: TRBD2; v_call: TRBV20-1; clone_size: NA; cdr3_length: 14; cdr3_nt: TGCAGTGCCGCCTGGGCGGGGGGGTCCTACGAGCAGTACTTC; cdr3_aa: CSAAWAGGSYEQYF
j_call: TRBJ1-2; d_call: NA; v_call: TRBV7-2; clone_size: NA; cdr3_length: 13; cdr3_nt: TGTGCCAGCAGCTTATCTGGGGTGGGGAGCTACACCTTC; cdr3_aa: CASSLSGVGSYTF
j_call: TRBJ2-5; d_call: NA; v_call: TRBV2; clone_size: NA; cdr3_length: 13; cdr3_nt: TGTGCCAGCAGGCCCACACCACGGGGGACCCAGTACTTC; cdr3_aa: CASRPTPRGTQYF
j_call: TRBJ1-5; d_call: TRBD1; v_call: TRBV19; clone_size: NA; cdr3_length: 14; cdr3_nt: TGTGCCAGTAGTACCGGACAGGGCCATCAGCCCCAGCATTTT; cdr3_aa: CASSTGQGHQPQHF
j_call: TRBJ2-3; d_call: TRBD2; v_call: TRBV20-1; clone_size: NA; cdr3_length: 14; cdr3_nt: TGCAGTGCTAGACGGCGGGAGCCCACAGATACGCAGTATTTT; cdr3_aa: CSARRREPTDTQYF
j_call: TRBJ1-6; d_call: TRBD1; v_call: TRBV6-1; clone_size: NA; cdr3_length: 15; cdr3_nt: TGTGCCAGCAGAAGACAGGGGGTGGGGAATTCACCCCTCCACTTT; cdr3_aa: CASRRQGVGNSPLHF
j_call: TRBJ2-1; d_call: NA; v_call: TRBV7-8; clone_size: once; cdr3_length: 14; cdr3_nt: TGTGCCACCTCCGCCCGGGACCGAGACAATGAGCAGTTCTTC; cdr3_aa: CATSARDRDNEQFF
j_call: TRBJ2-7; d_call: NA; v_call: TRBV6-2/TRBV6-3; clone_size: NA; cdr3_length: 12; cdr3_nt: TGTGCCAGCAGTTACTACTGGAGGGAGCAGTACTTC; cdr3_aa: CASSYYWREQYF
j_call: TRBJ2-7; d_call: NA; v_call: TRBV5-8; clone_size: NA; cdr3_length: 13; cdr3_nt: TGTGCCAGCAGCTTGTCGGGGACCTACGAGCAGTACTTC; cdr3_aa: CASSLSGTYEQYF
j_call: TRBJ1-1; d_call: NA; v_call: TRBV7-7; clone_size: NA; cdr3_length: 13; cdr3_nt: TGTGCTAGCAGCACACGGACGGGTTCTAAAGCTTTCTTT; cdr3_aa: CASSTRTGSKAFF
j_call: TRBJ1-1; d_call: NA; v_call: TRBV20-1; clone_size: NA; cdr3_length: 15; cdr3_nt: TGCAGTGCTGGGAGTGGGGGGGGCGAGGCCACTGAAGCTTTCTTT; cdr3_aa: CSAGSGGGEATEAFF
j_call: TRBJ1-2; d_call: TRBD1; v_call: TRBV15; clone_size: NA; cdr3_length: 15; cdr3_nt: TGTGCCACCAGCAGAGAAAACACAGGGGGCTATGGCTACACCTTC; cdr3_aa: CATSRENTGGYGYTF
j_call: TRBJ1-2; d_call: NA; v_call: TRBV6-1; clone_size: NA; cdr3_length: 13; cdr3_nt: TGTGCCAGCAGAAGCTCAGGACCGGAGGGCTACACCTTC; cdr3_aa: CASRSSGPEGYTF
j_call: TRBJ2-3; d_call: TRBD2; v_call: TRBV12-3/TRBV12-4; clone_size: NA; cdr3_length: 15; cdr3_nt: TGTGCCAGCAGTTTTCGGGGGGGGAGCACAGATACGCAGTATTTT; cdr3_aa: CASSFRGGSTDTQYF
j_call: TRBJ1-6; d_call: NA; v_call: TRBV6-1; clone_size: NA; cdr3_length: 14; cdr3_nt: TGTGCCAGCGGATTAGGGATTCGGGGGTCACCCCTCCACTTT; cdr3_aa: CASGLGIRGSPLHF
j_call: TRBJ2-2; d_call: TRBD1; v_call: TRBV7-2; clone_size: NA; cdr3_length: 13; cdr3_nt: TGTGCCATTGACAGGGTTTACACCGGGGAGCTGTTTTTT; cdr3_aa: CAIDRVYTGELFF